This TCR beta chain was retrieved from a study of identical twins. Each donor (without exception) was a healthy Caucasian. Germline V gives CDR1 SGHKS, CDR2 YYEKEE (reference sequence). The CDR3 has 14 amino acids. The V and J ends lost 0 bases and 3 bases respectively, with 10 bases between them. TCRdb itself ran the 5' RACE reads through MiXCR, one entry per CDR3 protein. The sample consists of approximately 190,000 distinct CDR3 sequences, roughly 15% of them appearing once. These same records also appear under a second study, on T cells expressing NK-cell markers. This second study says: As a fraction of CD8+ T cells, dominant NKG2C+ clonotypes reached roughly 1.0-7.5% in six donors. One observes that, in a handful of donors, these clonotypes were also the leading ones within the CD3+CD56-NKG2C+ fraction. Evidence did not settle whether expanded NKG2C+ T cell clones targeted HCMV.

The V and J genes are TRBV5-5 and TRBJ2-7; perhaps TRBD2 as D (5 bases). This TCR was recovered from a woman aged 18-35 years in good health. The sequencing sample was made of CD8+ T cells sorted from blood. CDR3 nucleotides: TGTGCCAGCAGCTTGGTAGGGAGTTACTACGAGCAGTACTTC. Protein: CASSLVGSYYEQYF.